Each of the 27 T cell receptor beta chains below was sequenced from the same sample in a study of cytomegalovirus exposure and HLA in healthy donors. The primer mix had 60 Vbeta and 13 Jbeta primers. Clones were sequenced by immunoSEQ multiplex PCR, and TCRdb holds only the in-frame ones, with some missing. The sample table includes 70,000 to 100,000 clones. The sequencing sample was made of PBMCs. These receptors were taken from a young man in good health and CMV-seropositive.

The chain links TRBV2 to TRBJ1-5; perhaps TRBD1 as D (5 bases). This CDR3 has 16 residues. V lost 6 bases, J lost 4 bases, and 19 bases lay in between. In germline, CDR1 is SNHLY, CDR2 FYNNEI. As DNA, the CDR3 is TGTGCCAGCAGCGCCTCGAACGGACAAGATAATCAGCCCCAGCATTTT. Its translation is CASSASNGQDNQPQHF.

The V gene is TRBV28, the J gene TRBJ2-7, with TRBD2 as a possible D gene (6 bases). This CDR3 region has 14 residues. Trimming took off 2 bases at V and 2 bases at J, with 10 bases between the two ends. Per germline, CDR1 MDHEN and CDR2 SYDVKM. The CDR3 nucleotides are TGTGCCAGCAGTTTAGCGGGGCGCGCCTACGAGCAGTACTTC. It codes for CASSLAGRAYEQYF.

The rearrangement links TRBV30 to TRBJ1-6, with TRBD1 matching over 7 bases. Per germline, CDR1 GTSNPN and CDR2 SVGIG (reference sequence). The CDR3 spans 14 residues. Unmatched junction bases numbered 7, after V lost 2 bases and J lost 9 bases. The CDR3 sequence: CAWSRRQGSSPLHF. In DNA form, the CDR3 reads TGTGCCTGGAGTAGGCGACAGGGAAGTTCACCCCTCCACTTT.

V is TRBV4-1 and J is TRBJ2-1, with TRBD2 matching 9 bases. V gave up 0 bases and J gave up 4 bases; unmatched junction bases: 7. Germline loops: CDR1 MGHRA, CDR2 YSYEKL. The CDR3 is 17 amino acids. For the CDR3, the DNA is TGCGCCAGCAGCCAAGAGGGTAGCGGGAGCCTATACAATGAGCAGTTCTTC. Translated: CASSQEGSGSLYNEQFF.

The V and J genes are TRBV27 and TRBJ1-4; D is perhaps TRBD1 (6 bases). The V gene's germline CDR1 is MNHEY and CDR2 SMNVEV (reference sequence). The ends were cut back, 5 bases at V and 7 bases at J, with 17 bases in the middle. The CDR3 covers 15 residues. CDR3 in amino acids: CASSSRGHRPEKLFF. The CDR3 region has the DNA TGTGCCAGCAGTAGCCGGGGACACCGGCCTGAAAAACTGTTTTTT.

The chain links TRBV5-1 to TRBJ2-7, with TRBD1 matching 7 bases. Germline trimming cut 5 bases from V and 2 bases from J; bases unmatched to any gene: 7. Germline CDR1 reads SGHRS; CDR2 reads YFSETQ. CDR3 size: 14 residues. CDR3 in DNA: TGCGCCAGCAGAACAGGGGTAGGCCCCTACGAGCAGTACTTC. It yields the protein CASRTGVGPYEQYF.

V and J are TRBV2 and TRBJ2-5; TRBD1 matches at 8 bases. V shed 7 bases and J 4 bases; nucleotides not matched to a gene: 5. The CDR3 is made up of 13 amino acids. Germline-derived CDR1 and CDR2 are SNHLY and FYNNEI. CDR3 region: CASKGQGIETQYF. The CDR3 bases are TGTGCCAGCAAAGGACAGGGTATAGAGACCCAGTACTTC.

The rearrangement uses TRBV5-6 and TRBJ1-3; D is unclear. CDR1 and CDR2 (germline): SGHDT, YYEEEE. CDR3 length: 15 residues. The V end lost 3 bases, the J end lost 5 bases, and 15 bases lay between the germline ends. The DNA of the CDR3 is TGTGCCAGCAGCTCTCTTCGGGGAACCAGAAACACCATATATTTT. Protein product: CASSSLRGTRNTIYF. The full variable domain, completed using reference TRBV5-6 and TRBJ1-3, is DAGVTQSPTHLIKTRGQQVTLRCSPKSGHDTVSWYQQALGQGPQFIFQYYEEEERQRGNFPDRFSGHQFPNYSSELNVNALLLGDSALYLCASSSLRGTRNTIYFGEGSWLTVV.

This chain joins TRBV5-1 and TRBJ2-1, with 10 bases lining up with TRBD2. CDR3 length: 17 amino acids. V gave up 3 bases and J gave up 5 bases; unmatched junction bases: 11. Germline V CDR1 and CDR2: SGHRS, YFSETQ. CDR3 protein: CASSYNQRGGLHNEQFF. The DNA of the CDR3 is TGCGCCAGCAGCTACAACCAGCGGGGGGGGCTTCACAATGAGCAGTTCTTC.

The J gene is TRBJ1-4, the V gene TRBV2; 9 nucleotides match TRBD1. The germline CDR1 and CDR2 sequences are SNHLY and FYNNEI. The CDR3 has 13 amino acids. J was trimmed by 8 bases and V by 8 bases; bases with no gene match: 6. The CDR3: CASQQGALEKLFF. In DNA form, the CDR3 reads TGTGCCAGCCAACAGGGGGCGCTGGAAAAACTGTTTTTT.

V and J are TRBV19 and TRBJ1-2; 7 bases fit TRBD1. CDR1 is LNHDA and CDR2 is SQIVND in the germline V gene (reference sequence). The CDR3 has 16 amino acids. V shed 8 bases and J 1 base; nucleotides not matched to a gene: 13. The CDR3 DNA follows: TGTGCCAGTTATCAGGCCCCAGGGGGAGTTAACTATGGCTACACCTTC. Its protein is CASYQAPGGVNYGYTF.

The chain carries TRBV27 and TRBJ2-7, with 8 bases that match TRBD1. The CDR3 sequence is 14 residues long. The junction had 5 bases not matched to a gene; V was cut back by 4 bases and J by 3 bases. Germline V gives CDR1 MNHEY, CDR2 SMNVEV (reference sequence). CDR3 residues: CASSSGDRFYEQYF. In DNA, the CDR3 is TGTGCCAGCAGTTCGGGGGACAGGTTCTACGAGCAGTACTTC.

V gene TRBV4-1 combines with J gene TRBJ2-2; D might be TRBD1 (5 bases). Trimming took off 0 bases at V and 0 bases at J, with 11 bases between the two ends. Germline V gene sequence: CDR1 MGHRA, CDR2 YSYEKL. The CDR3 has 17 amino acids. In nucleotides, the CDR3 is TGCGCCAGCAGCCAAGACGTGGGGCTGACGAACACCGGGGAGCTGTTTTTT. As protein: CASSQDVGLTNTGELFF.

The V and J genes are TRBV5-6 and TRBJ2-7; TRBD1 might be the D (5 bases). In germline, CDR1 is SGHDT, CDR2 YYEEEE. This CDR3 spans 13 amino acids. Trimming stripped 2 bases from V and 3 bases from J, with 9 bases between. CDR3 protein: CASSFPGHYEQYF. The CDR3 DNA follows: TGTGCCAGCAGCTTTCCAGGACACTACGAGCAGTACTTC.

The rearrangement uses TRBV7-9 and TRBJ1-2; 7 nucleotides match TRBD1. The germline CDR1 and CDR2 sequences are SEHNR and FQNEAQ (reference sequence). CDR3 length equals 12 residues. J gave up 7 bases and V 3 bases, and 2 bases lay outside the gene matches. The CDR3, as DNA: TGTGCCAGCAGCTTCGGGACAGCTGGCTACACCTTC. Residues: CASSFGTAGYTF.

The chain is built from TRBV6-5 and TRBJ2-2, with D possibly being TRBD2 (5 bases). The CDR3 is made up of 13 amino acids. V dropped 4 bases and J dropped 2 bases, with 5 bases sitting between them. Germline-derived CDR1 and CDR2 are MNHEY and SVGAGI. For the CDR3, the DNA is TGTGCCAGCAGTTGGACTAACACCGGGGAGCTGTTTTTT. Translation: CASSWTNTGELFF.

V usage is TRBV18 and J usage is TRBJ2-5; a weak D match, TRBD1 (7 bases). CDR1 and CDR2 (germline): KGHSH, LQKENI. V lost 2 bases and J 5 bases, leaving 12 bases between the germline ends. The CDR3 has 14 amino acids. CDR3 in DNA: TGTGCCAGCTCACCAAGCAGGGGGGCGGAGACCCAGTACTTC. Protein sequence: CASSPSRGAETQYF.

The chain is built from TRBV2 and TRBJ2-7; D may be TRBD2 (7 bases). CDR1 and CDR2 (germline): SNHLY, FYNNEI. This CDR3 contains 14 residues. V was shortened by 7 bases and J by 7 bases, with 20 bases between the two germline ends. The CDR3 DNA follows: TGTGCCAGCACGGCAGCGGGACAAACGGGGGAGCAGTACTTC. Amino acid sequence: CASTAAGQTGEQYF.

The V gene is TRBV29-1, the J gene TRBJ1-4, with D possibly matching TRBD1 (6 bases). The CDR3 spans 11 residues. Trimming took off 4 bases at V and 8 bases at J, with 8 bases between the two ends. Germline values: CDR1 SQVTM, CDR2 ANQGSEA. DNA for the CDR3: TGCAGCGTTGCCCAGGGGGAAAAACTGTTTTTT. Translated, it gives CSVAQGEKLFF.

The chain combines TRBV6-5 with TRBJ1-2, with 8 bases lining up with TRBD1. The CDR3 extends over 14 amino acids. Germline V gene lookup returns CDR1 MNHEY and CDR2 SVGAGI. V shed 5 bases and J 2 bases; nucleotides not matched to a gene: 4. This chain's CDR3 is CASSRTGRNYGYTF. CDR3 in DNA: TGTGCCAGCAGTCGGACAGGGCGAAACTATGGCTACACCTTC.

The genes are TRBV5-4 and TRBJ2-7; 7 nucleotides agree with TRBD2. Germline V gene sequence: CDR1 SGHNT, CDR2 YYREEE (reference sequence). The V and J ends lost 1 base and 4 bases, in that order; junction bases with no gene match: 11. This CDR3 comprises 16 residues. The CDR3 sequence is CASSLLVSGGWYEQYF. DNA for the CDR3: TGTGCCAGCAGCTTGTTGGTGTCGGGAGGATGGTACGAGCAGTACTTC. Full variable domain (missing parts from reference TRBV5-4 and TRBJ2-7): ETGVTQSPTHLIKTRGQQVTLRCSSQSGHNTVSWYQQALGQGPQFIFQYYREEENGRGNFPPRFSGLQFPNYSSELNVNALELDDSALYLCASSLLVSGGWYEQYFGPGTRLTVT.

The V and J genes are TRBV10-1 and TRBJ2-7; possibly TRBD2 for D (5 bases). The V gene lost 10 bases and the J gene lost 4 bases, with 20 bases spanning the gap. CDR3 size: 14 residues. Germline V lookup: CDR1 WNHNN, CDR2 SYGVQD (reference sequence). CDR3: CATSDHRGAYEQYF. CDR3 in DNA: TGCGCCACCTCGGACCACCGGGGTGCTTACGAGCAGTACTTC.

Of note for this clone: The sample contains more than one DNA sequence encoding this CDR3. The V and J genes are TRBV28 and TRBJ1-1, with D tentatively TRBD1 (5 bases). Trimming cost V 3 bases and J 4 bases, with 12 bases left between them. Germline V CDR1 and CDR2: MDHEN, SYDVKM. The CDR3 consists of 14 residues. The CDR3 loop is CASSFPQRGTEAFF. CDR3 bases: TGTGCCAGCAGTTTTCCGCAAAGGGGCACTGAAGCTTTCTTT.

The rearrangement links TRBV5-1 to TRBJ2-2; 10 bases map to TRBD1. Trimming cost V 3 bases and J 3 bases; bases outside gene matches: 5. CDR3 length: 16 amino acids. Germline V gene lookup returns CDR1 SGHRS and CDR2 YFSETQ. The CDR3: CASSSGTGEDTGELFF. In nucleotides, the CDR3 is TGCGCCAGCAGCTCCGGGACAGGGGAGGACACCGGGGAGCTGTTTTTT. Variable domain in full (rest from reference TRBV5-1 and TRBJ2-2): KAGVTQTPRYLIKTRGQQVTLSCSPISGHRSVSWYQQTPGQGLQFLFEYFSETQRNKGNFPGRFSGRQFSNSRSEMNVSTLELGDSALYLCASSSGTGEDTGELFFGEGSRLTVL.

The chain couples TRBV18 to TRBJ1-4; the D is unclear. The CDR3 is 18 residues long. Germline lookup yields CDR1 KGHSH and CDR2 LQKENI. V lost 2 bases and J lost 3, with 19 bases in between. In DNA, the CDR3 is TGTGCCAGCTCACCATTCCCCAGGCTCCAATCTTCTAATGAAAAACTGTTTTTT. Its protein is CASSPFPRLQSSNEKLFF.

The chain employs TRBV27 and TRBJ1-2; TRBD1 aligns across 9 bases. Trimming took 2 bases from V and 8 from J; bases not matched to a gene: 3. The CDR3 totals 13 residues. The V gene's germline CDR1 is MNHEY and CDR2 SMNVEV (reference sequence). Here the CDR3 DNA reads TGTGCCAGCAGTTTACTGGGACAGGGAGGCTACACCTTC. Its translation: CASSLLGQGGYTF.

V gene TRBV29-1 combines with J gene TRBJ2-5, with 9 positions matching TRBD1. This CDR3 comprises 16 residues. Per the germline V gene, CDR1 is SQVTM and CDR2 is ANQGSEA. J was trimmed by 5 bases and V by 3 bases; bases with no gene match: 13. The CDR3 DNA is TGCAGCGTTGAGGCGCGGGGACAGGGATTTGGGGAGACCCAGTACTTC. It specifies CSVEARGQGFGETQYF.